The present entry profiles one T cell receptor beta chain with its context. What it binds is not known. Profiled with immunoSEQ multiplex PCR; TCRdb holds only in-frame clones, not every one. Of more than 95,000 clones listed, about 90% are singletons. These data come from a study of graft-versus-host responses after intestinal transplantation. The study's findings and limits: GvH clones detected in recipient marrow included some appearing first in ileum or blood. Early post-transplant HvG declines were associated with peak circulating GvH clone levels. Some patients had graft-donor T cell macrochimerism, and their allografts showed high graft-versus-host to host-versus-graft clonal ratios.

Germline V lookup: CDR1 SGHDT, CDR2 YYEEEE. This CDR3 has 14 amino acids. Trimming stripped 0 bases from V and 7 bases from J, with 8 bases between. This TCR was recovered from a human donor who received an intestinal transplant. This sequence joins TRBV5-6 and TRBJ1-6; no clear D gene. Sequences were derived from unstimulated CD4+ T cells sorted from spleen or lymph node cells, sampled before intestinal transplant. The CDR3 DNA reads TGTGCCAGCAGCTTGGGGCAGAAAAATTCACCCCTCCACTTT. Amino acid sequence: CASSLGQKNSPLHF.